These 26 T cell receptor beta chains originate from one sample sequenced in a study of blood T cell repertoires in COVID-19. Sequenced by immunoSEQ multiplex PCR; TCRdb stores in-frame clones only, minus some. The table records approximately 170,000 clones, under 85% of them present only once. Specimen: peripheral blood. Source of these receptors: a man between 70 and 80 years old who had recovered from COVID-19.

The V call is TRBV19, the J call TRBJ2-1; the D is unclear. This CDR3 is built from 13 residues. The V gene's germline CDR1 is LNHDA and CDR2 SQIVND (reference sequence). The V end was cut by 3 bases, the J end by 2 bases, with 5 bases between. The CDR3 is CASSIGPYNEQFF. The DNA of the CDR3 is TGTGCCAGTAGTATTGGGCCCTACAATGAGCAGTTCTTC.

The V call is TRBV5-8, the J call TRBJ2-7; TRBD2 matches 7 bases. V shed 3 bases, J shed 4 bases, and the junction held 10 bases outside the gene matches. The CDR3 covers 15 residues. The germline gives CDR1 SGHTS, CDR2 YDEGEE. CDR3 nucleotide sequence: TGTGCCAGCAGCTCCTCGGGGAGGGGAGGATACGAGCAGTACTTC. Translated, it gives CASSSSGRGGYEQYF.

The V call is TRBV7-9, the J call TRBJ2-1, with 11 bases aligning to TRBD2. The germline CDR1 and CDR2 sequences are SEHNR and FQNEAQ (reference sequence). V was clipped by 5 bases and J by 3 bases; unmatched bases: 6. This CDR3 contains 16 residues. CDR3 DNA: TGTGCCAGCAGCCTGGGACTAGCGGAACTCTACAATGAGCAGTTCTTC. It yields the protein CASSLGLAELYNEQFF.

This clone was recorded a few times. The chain joins TRBV7-2 to TRBJ2-2, with 14 bases that match TRBD2. The CDR3 has 19 residues. V trimming: 5 bases; J trimming: 7 bases; junction bases outside the gene matches: 15. Germline lookup yields CDR1 SGHTA and CDR2 FQGNSA. The DNA for the CDR3 is TGTGCCAGCAGCCATGGGACTAGCGGGAGAAGGGTCAACGGCGGGGAGCTGTTTTTT. This gives the protein CASSHGTSGRRVNGGELFF.

The chain recombines TRBV7-9 with TRBJ2-5, with D maybe TRBD1 (5 bases). Trimming took 6 bases from V and 7 from J, leaving 12 bases between them. Germline values: CDR1 SEHNR, CDR2 FQNEAQ (reference sequence). The CDR3 is made up of 12 amino acids. The CDR3 reads CASSLDQGTQYF. The CDR3 region has the DNA TGTGCCAGCAGTTTGGACCAGGGGACCCAGTACTTC.

This clone was observed a few times. The rearrangement joins TRBV7-9 to TRBJ2-3; D perhaps matches TRBD2 (5 bases). Looked up from germline, CDR1 is SEHNR and CDR2 is FQNEAQ (reference sequence). The CDR3 totals 10 residues. V lost 11 bases to trimming and J lost 4 bases, with 7 bases between them. CDR3 in amino acids: CAPAADTQYF. The CDR3 DNA reads TGTGCCCCAGCGGCAGATACGCAGTATTTT. The complete variable domain, with remaining parts taken from reference TRBV7-9 and TRBJ2-3, reads DTGVSQNPRHKITKRGQNVTFRCDPISEHNRLYWYRQTLGQGPEFLTYFQNEAQLEKSRLLSDRFSAERPKGSFSTLEIQRTEQGDSAMYLCAPAADTQYFGPGTRLTVL.

The J gene is TRBJ2-1, the V gene TRBV30, with 8 bases aligning to TRBD1. V was clipped by 5 bases and J by 8 bases; unmatched bases: 2. Germline CDR1 GTSNPN, CDR2 SVGIG (reference sequence). This CDR3 contains 11 residues. For the CDR3, the DNA is TGTGCCTGGCACAGGGGGTATGAGCAGTTCTTC. It codes for CAWHRGYEQFF.

The rearrangement uses TRBV7-2 and TRBJ1-1, with a weak D call TRBD1 (6 bases). There are 13 residues in the CDR3. Germline CDR1 is SGHTA and CDR2 is FQGNSA. V lost 1 base and J lost 11, with 14 bases in between. The CDR3 region is CASSLGEGVKAFF. CDR3 in DNA: TGTGCCAGCAGCTTAGGGGAGGGGGTAAAGGCTTTCTTT.

The chain combines TRBV5-1 with TRBJ2-2; 7 nucleotides agree with TRBD2. CDR3 size: 16 residues. After removal of 0 bases from V and 2 bases from J, the junction contained 4 bases not matched to a gene. CDR1 SGHRS and CDR2 YFSETQ come from the germline V gene. Here the CDR3 reads CASSLAPSGNTGELFF. As DNA, the CDR3 is TGCGCCAGCAGCTTGGCACCTAGCGGTAACACCGGGGAGCTGTTTTTT.

V and J are TRBV28 and TRBJ2-7, with 8 bases matching TRBD2. The CDR3 covers 15 residues. CDR1 is MDHEN, CDR2 SYDVKM, per germline. V lost 6 bases and J lost 5; bases outside the gene matches: 12. CDR3: CASRFAGGLANEQYF. DNA for the CDR3: TGTGCCAGCAGATTCGCGGGGGGCCTTGCAAACGAGCAGTACTTC. Variable domain in full (rest from reference TRBV28 and TRBJ2-7): DVKVTQSSRYLVKRTGEKVFLECVQDMDHENMFWYRQDPGLGLRLIYFSYDVKMKEKGDIPEGYSVSREKKERFSLILESASTNQTSMYLCASRFAGGLANEQYFGPGTRLTVT.

This chain connects TRBV25-1 to TRBJ2-3, with TRBD2 identical over 9 bases. Trimming took 6 bases from V and 4 from J; bases not matched to a gene: 8. Per germline, CDR1 MGHDK and CDR2 SYGVNS. This CDR3 has 15 residues. CDR3 nucleotides: TGTGCCAGCAGCAGTAGCGGGAGCTCCCCAGATACGCAGTATTTT. It yields the protein CASSSSGSSPDTQYF.

The table lists this clone with a few counts. In nucleotides, the CDR3 is TGTGCCAGCAGCCCCTGGGACAGGGGAGAAGCTTTCTTT. As protein: CASSPWDRGEAFF. The chain links TRBV7-2 to TRBJ1-1, with 10 bases aligning to TRBD1. Germline CDR1 reads SGHTA; CDR2 reads FQGNSA. V shed 5 bases and J 8 bases; nucleotides not matched to a gene: 5. This CDR3 has 13 residues.

The chain employs TRBV5-1 and TRBJ2-5, with a tentative D call TRBD1 (6 bases). With 1 base removed from V and 1 base from J, the gap between germline ends came to 11 bases. The length of the CDR3 is 15 residues. Germline CDR1 is SGHRS and CDR2 is YFSETQ. The CDR3 spells CASSLSVGGQETQYF. CDR3 bases: TGCGCCAGCAGCTTGTCGGTAGGGGGCCAAGAGACCCAGTACTTC. The full variable domain, its missing parts supplied by reference TRBV5-1 and TRBJ2-5, is KAGVTQTPRYLIKTRGQQVTLSCSPISGHRSVSWYQQTPGQGLQFLFEYFSETQRNKGNFPGRFSGRQFSNSRSEMNVSTLELGDSALYLCASSLSVGGQETQYFGPGTRLLVL.

The rearrangement uses TRBV11-2 and TRBJ2-1; 13 bases align to TRBD2. With V trimmed by 8 bases and J by 9 bases, 4 bases remained unmatched. CDR1 and CDR2 from the germline V gene are SGHAT and FQNNGV. This CDR3 has 13 amino acids. CDR3: CASGLAGVIEQFF. The CDR3 bases are TGTGCCAGCGGACTAGCGGGAGTTATTGAGCAGTTCTTC.

This clone is a singleton in its sample. The V gene is TRBV4-1, the J gene TRBJ1-1, with a weak D call TRBD1 (5 bases). Germline lookup yields CDR1 MGHRA and CDR2 YSYEKL. With 0 bases removed from V and 1 base from J, the gap between germline ends came to 6 bases. This CDR3 has 14 amino acids. The CDR3 sequence: CASSQDDRNTEAFF. CDR3 bases: TGCGCCAGCAGCCAAGACGACAGGAACACTGAAGCTTTCTTT.

The gene calls are TRBV28 and TRBJ1-6; 8 positions match TRBD1. The length of the CDR3 is 17 residues. V was pared by 2 bases and J by 0 bases, with 3 bases of the junction left unmatched. CDR1 and CDR2 (germline): MDHEN, SYDVKM. Here the CDR3 DNA reads TGTGCCAGCAGTTTAATGGGACAGGTCTCCTATAATTCACCCCTCCACTTT. Translating gives CASSLMGQVSYNSPLHF. Full variable domain (outside the CDR3, taken from reference TRBV28 and TRBJ1-6): DVKVTQSSRYLVKRTGEKVFLECVQDMDHENMFWYRQDPGLGLRLIYFSYDVKMKEKGDIPEGYSVSREKKERFSLILESASTNQTSMYLCASSLMGQVSYNSPLHFGNGTRLTVT.

V usage is TRBV12-3 or TRBV12-4 and J usage is TRBJ1-2, with D possibly matching TRBD1 (5 bases). The CDR3 spans 13 residues. V was cut by 3 bases and J by 4 bases, with 9 bases left in between. The CDR3 reads CASSLGGGYGYTF. The DNA for the CDR3 is TGTGCCAGCAGTTTGGGGGGAGGCTATGGCTACACCTTC.

The chain's CDR3 is CASGSGQGESGNTIYF. The DNA for the CDR3 is TGTGCTAGTGGTAGTGGACAGGGGGAATCTGGAAACACCATATATTTT. The rearrangement uses TRBV12-5 and TRBJ1-3; 10 bases fit TRBD1. Per the germline V gene, CDR1 is LGHNT and CDR2 is FRNRAP. CDR3 length: 16 amino acids. The junction had 5 bases not matched to a gene; V was cut back by 5 bases and J by 1 base.

The V gene is TRBV27, the J gene TRBJ2-7, with TRBD2 identical over 14 bases. V gave up 8 bases and J gave up 2 bases; unmatched junction bases: 5. The CDR3 covers 15 residues. CDR1 is MNHEY, CDR2 SMNVEV, per germline (reference sequence). The CDR3 DNA reads TGTGCCAGCGGAGGACTAGCGGGAGGCACCTACGAGCAGTACTTC. This gives the protein CASGGLAGGTYEQYF.

Worth noting for this clone: At one of its ends the junction is not consistent with the germline gene, which may arise from a read error. The CDR3 reads CASSTIKEGAPYAYTF. Written as DNA, the CDR3 is TGTGCCAGCAGCACCATTAAAGAGGGGGCTCCCTATGCCTACACCTTC. This chain links TRBV6-2 or TRBV6-3 with TRBJ1-2, with 7 positions matching TRBD1. The germline V gene has CDR1 MNHEY and CDR2 SVGEGT. The CDR3 length is 16 residues.

V usage is TRBV11-2 and J usage is TRBJ1-1; no clear D. CDR3 length: 14 residues. CDR1 and CDR2 (germline): SGHAT, FQNNGV. V shed 3 bases and J shed 1 base, with 9 bases lying between them. The DNA for the CDR3 is TGTGCCAGCAGCTTGGTGCAGAAGAACACTGAAGCTTTCTTT. It specifies CASSLVQKNTEAFF.

The gene calls are TRBV5-1 and TRBJ1-5, with unresolved D. Germline V lookup: CDR1 SGHRS, CDR2 YFSETQ. The CDR3 is made up of 17 amino acids. V gave up 0 bases and J gave up 0 bases, with 13 bases separating them. CDR3 amino acids: CASSLGLDGNSNQPQHF. The CDR3 coding sequence is TGCGCCAGCAGCTTGGGGCTAGACGGTAATAGCAATCAGCCCCAGCATTTT.

The J gene is TRBJ1-3, the V gene TRBV5-1; 9 bases are a match to TRBD1. The CDR3 is 15 amino acids. J lost 0 bases, V lost 3 bases, and 1 base had no gene match. The V gene's germline CDR1 is SGHRS and CDR2 YFSETQ. The chain's CDR3 is CASSSQGASGNTIYF. CDR3 nucleotide sequence: TGCGCCAGCAGCTCACAGGGGGCCTCTGGAAACACCATATATTTT.

The chain joins TRBV29-1 to TRBJ2-5; 7 nucleotides line up with TRBD2. V dropped 5 bases and J dropped 3; count of bases not matched to a gene: 9. The germline V gene has CDR1 SQVTM and CDR2 ANQGSEA. This CDR3 contains 14 residues. CDR3 sequence reads: CSVRSVAGEETQYF. The CDR3 nucleotides are TGCAGCGTTCGGTCGGTGGCGGGAGAAGAGACCCAGTACTTC.

This rearrangement joins TRBV29-1 to TRBJ2-5, with 10 bases identical to TRBD2. With V trimmed by 2 bases and J by 1 base, 7 bases remained unmatched. Germline V CDR1 and CDR2: SQVTM, ANQGSEA. This CDR3 is 16 amino acids long. The CDR3 bases are TGCAGCGTTGAACCCCTACTAGCGGGACCCCAAGAGACCCAGTACTTC. This encodes CSVEPLLAGPQETQYF.

This clone came up a few times. The chain carries TRBV12-3 or TRBV12-4 and TRBJ1-3, with no clear D. This CDR3 region has 13 residues. V gave up 9 bases and J gave up 0 bases, with 9 bases separating them. The CDR3 bases are TGTGCCAGTTCCCCCCTCTCTGGAAACACCATATATTTT. It specifies CASSPLSGNTIYF.